The TCR beta chain under discussion was sequenced for a study of blood T cells in healthy people across ages (dated by TCRdb to between 2015 and 2016). Turning to the overall study: In model experiments, roughly one uniquely barcoded TCR beta cDNA molecule per two T cells was captured by template switching. Age-related changes in TCR beta repertoire diversity were measured in the study by deep sequencing normalized with unique cDNA molecular identifiers. Donors were grouped into four age groups: young (average roughly 16 years), middle-aged (over 35), aged (around 60) and long-lived (roughly 80). To avoid experimental bias, donors of different ages were distributed randomly across sequencing lanes. For two donors (one aged 18 to 29 and one aged 80 or older), the study analyzed two additional independent replicas of 1 million unique cDNA reads from the same blood draw.

Library preparation was by 5' RACE. Sequenced using an Illumina HiSeq 2500. A second roughly 6 to 12 cycle PCR used a sample-barcoded 5' primer and a J-beta primer mix. A unique molecular identifier was introduced onto each TCR beta cDNA molecule by a template-switch 5' adaptor carrying 12 random nucleotides. At least 2.5 million CDR3-containing paired-end reads were obtained from each sample. First-strand cDNA synthesis was performed from all RNA using the Mint cDNA synthesis kit, with priming by a TRBC-specific oligonucleotide. Following uracil-DNA glycosylase treatment, all cDNA underwent a first 18-cycle PCR with the universal primers M1SS and BC2_uni_R. Processing in the source paper ran as follows. Each sample was normalized by randomly selecting 1 million high-quality reads, each carrying a distinct molecular identifier. Reads with shared molecular identifiers were discarded instead of being binned into consensus sequences. MiTCR, set to a Q25 quality threshold and the strictest error-elimination algorithm, was used for CDR3 identification, clonotype clustering and error correction. A nonparametric unseen species model with Euler transformation was used to estimate lower-bound total TCR beta diversity. TCRdb reworked the public reads: Q25 trimming with fastp, MiXCR clone assembly, productive beta chains retained. CDR3 protein duplicates are merged, each entry listing the most common genes and DNA. TCRdb's processing, not the authors', yielded these V and J calls. Within this sample are about 1,500,000 distinct CDR3 sequences, with about 30% of them counted one time only. Over 7% of the sample comes from the top ten.

The donors were about 40 Caucasian individuals from Russia, aged 6 to 90 years, who were systemically healthy. Each donor gave ten milliliters of peripheral blood, drawn into EDTA-treated Vacutainer tubes. Ficoll-Paque density-gradient centrifugation was used to isolate PBMCs, with at least 6 million obtained per sample. Total RNA was extracted from PBMCs with Trizol reagent, with at least 6 micrograms obtained per sample. Naive CD45RAhigh/CD27high T cell percentages were measured by flow cytometry on a PBMC aliquot from every donor. This clonotype turned up a few times. Its antigen specificity is not known. No much larger clone exists at a distance of one base, and base qualities are not known. V is shortened by 1 base, J by 5 bases, and the region joining them spans 21 bases. Taken from cysteine to phenylalanine, the CDR3 has 18 residues. Here the CDR3 DNA is all that survives: 54 bases in frame from base 1. The germline V gene (reference sequence) gives CDR1 as LNHNV and CDR2 as YYDKDF.

General conclusions and limits of the study: Observed TCR beta diversity per million T cells fell roughly linearly with age, and a significant reduction was already apparent by age roughly 40. Since profiling was done on bulk unsorted PBMCs, naive and antigen-experienced compartments could not be conclusively compared. Estimates of total diversity based on one million sequenced T cells were regarded as lower bounds and as underestimates. Observed TCR beta diversity correlated strongly with the percentage of naive T cells measured by flow cytometry. Compared with the aged group, the long-lived group had more naive CD4+ T cells, fewer expanded clones and increased TCR diversity, suggesting age selection. The CMV infection status of donors was not known, potentially confounding age-related changes in expanded clonotypes.

The chain is made from TRBV15 and TRBJ1-5; the D gene cannot be resolved reliably. Sequencing was carried out using blood. This TCR was recovered from a woman aged 25 to 39 in good health. The bases read TGTGCCACCAGCAGAGGATATAGGGTTAAGAGTCCGGATCAGCCCCAGCATTTT. It encodes CATSRGYRVKSPDQPQHF.